Below are 14 T cell receptor beta chains sequenced from a single sample in a study of blood T cell repertoires in COVID-19. Data came from immunoSEQ multiplex PCR; TCRdb stores just in-frame clones and leaves some out. This sample has a few hundred thousand clones; roughly 85% occur once, and the top ten carry less than 6%. The sequenced material came from PBMCs or T cells enriched from blood (not recorded which). These receptors all come from a woman in her 30s who had recovered from COVID-19.

The chain joins TRBV20-1 to TRBJ1-1; 11 bases line up with TRBD1. The CDR3 sequence is 15 residues long. Germline V lookup: CDR1 DFQATT, CDR2 SNEGSKA (reference sequence). Trimming removed 3 bases from V and 1 base from J; junction bases left unmatched: 4. CDR3 region: CSASLGQGGNTEAFF. The CDR3 bases are TGCAGTGCTAGTCTGGGACAGGGGGGGAACACTGAAGCTTTCTTT.

In DNA form, the CDR3 reads TGTGCCAGCAGCCCCTCCGGAGGGGGAAACACCATATATTTT. Its translation is CASSPSGGGNTIYF. V gene TRBV11-3 combines with J gene TRBJ1-3, with D unresolved. Germline CDR1 SGHNT, CDR2 YENEEA. With 5 bases removed from V and 4 bases from J, the gap between germline ends came to 12 bases. The length of the CDR3 is 14 residues.

J is TRBJ1-1 and V is TRBV19, with D hard to call. CDR1 and CDR2 from the germline V gene are LNHDA and SQIVND (reference sequence). This CDR3 has 13 amino acids. Trimming removed 5 bases from V and 1 base from J, with 8 bases in between. CDR3 in amino acids: CASSHKRNTEAFF. The CDR3 DNA reads TGTGCCAGTAGTCACAAGCGGAACACTGAAGCTTTCTTT. The complete variable domain, with remaining parts taken from reference TRBV19 and TRBJ1-1, reads DGGITQSPKYLFRKEGQNVTLSCEQNLNHDAMYWYRQDPGQGLRLIYYSQIVNDFQKGDIAEGYSVSREKKESFPLTVTSAQKNPTAFYLCASSHKRNTEAFFGQGTRLTVV.

CDR3 in amino acids: CASSPGNYGYTF. As DNA, the CDR3 is TGTGCCAGCAGTCCAGGGAACTATGGCTACACCTTC. V and J are TRBV2 and TRBJ1-2; D perhaps matches TRBD1 (5 bases). Deletions cut 5 bases from V and 2 bases from J, with 6 bases between. The germline gives CDR1 SNHLY, CDR2 FYNNEI. The CDR3 spans 12 residues. The full variable domain, completed using reference TRBV2 and TRBJ1-2, is EPEVTQTPSHQVTQMGQEVILRCVPISNHLYFYWYRQILGQKVEFLVSFYNNEISEKSEIFDDQFSVERPDGSNFTLKIRSTKLEDSAMYFCASSPGNYGYTFGSGTRLTVV.

V usage is TRBV19 and J usage is TRBJ1-5, with D perhaps TRBD1 (5 bases). CDR3 length equals 19 residues. Germline V gene lookup returns CDR1 LNHDA and CDR2 SQIVND (reference sequence). Trimming took off 1 base at V and 0 bases at J, with 19 bases between the two ends. The chain's CDR3 is CASSIVTTAGHYSNQPQHF. CDR3 nucleotides: TGTGCCAGTAGTATAGTGACGACCGCCGGACATTATAGCAATCAGCCCCAGCATTTT.

The CDR3 bases are TGTGCCAGCAGCACCCCGGGGGGCTGGGGGACAGGGGGCCTCACAGATACGCAGTATTTT. Translated, it gives CASSTPGGWGTGGLTDTQYF. The chain joins TRBV13 to TRBJ2-3; TRBD1 matches at 12 bases. This CDR3 is 20 amino acids long. In germline, CDR1 is PRHDT, CDR2 FYEKMQ (reference sequence). Unmatched junction bases numbered 17, after V lost 5 bases and J lost 2 bases. The full variable domain, completed using reference TRBV13 and TRBJ2-3, is AAGVIQSPRHLIKEKRETATLKCYPIPRHDTVYWYQQGPGQDPQFLISFYEKMQSDKGSIPDRFSAQQFSDYHSELNMSSLELGDSALYFCASSTPGGWGTGGLTDTQYFGPGTRLTVL.

The V and J genes are TRBV5-1 and TRBJ1-2; 9 positions agree with TRBD1. Germline trimming cut 5 bases from V and 5 bases from J; bases unmatched to any gene: 16. This CDR3 spans 17 amino acids. Germline V gene lookup returns CDR1 SGHRS and CDR2 YFSETQ. In DNA, the CDR3 is TGCGCCAGCAGTCCAGCTCAGACAGGGGGGGCCCAGTATGGCTACACCTTC. It encodes CASSPAQTGGAQYGYTF. Drawing the rest from reference TRBV5-1 and TRBJ1-2, the complete variable domain is KAGVTQTPRYLIKTRGQQVTLSCSPISGHRSVSWYQQTPGQGLQFLFEYFSETQRNKGNFPGRFSGRQFSNSRSEMNVSTLELGDSALYLCASSPAQTGGAQYGYTFGSGTRLTVV.

The rearrangement uses TRBV19 and TRBJ1-1; D gene ambiguous. Germline lookup yields CDR1 LNHDA and CDR2 SQIVND (reference sequence). V was pared by 5 bases and J by 0 bases, with 13 bases between. This CDR3 has 15 amino acids. The CDR3 region is CASSALAAVNTEAFF. CDR3 nucleotides: TGTGCCAGTAGTGCCCTGGCGGCAGTGAACACTGAAGCTTTCTTT.

V usage is TRBV27 and J usage is TRBJ1-5, with 8 nucleotides matching TRBD1. J lost 2 bases, V lost 5 bases, and 8 bases had no gene match. Germline V gene sequence: CDR1 MNHEY, CDR2 SMNVEV (reference sequence). This CDR3 contains 16 residues. In nucleotides, the CDR3 is TGTGCCAGCAGTCCTTGGACAGGGTCCGGCAATCAGCCCCAGCATTTT. Translation: CASSPWTGSGNQPQHF.

The rearrangement links TRBV28 to TRBJ1-1, with D unclear. Germline-derived CDR1 and CDR2 are MDHEN and SYDVKM. CDR3 length equals 13 residues. The V and J ends lost 4 bases and 1 base respectively, with 7 bases between them. Written as DNA, the CDR3 is TGTGCCAGCAGTTCGCTAGCGAACACTGAAGCTTTCTTT. Translated: CASSSLANTEAFF. Variable domain in full (rest from reference TRBV28 and TRBJ1-1): DVKVTQSSRYLVKRTGEKVFLECVQDMDHENMFWYRQDPGLGLRLIYFSYDVKMKEKGDIPEGYSVSREKKERFSLILESASTNQTSMYLCASSSLANTEAFFGQGTRLTVV.

The CDR3 spells CASVSAGGAVYGYTF. The DNA of the CDR3 is TGTGCCAGCGTCTCAGCGGGGGGCGCTGTCTATGGCTACACCTTC. This chain uses TRBV7-2 with TRBJ1-2; perhaps TRBD1 as D (6 bases). This CDR3 contains 15 residues. Trimming shortened V by 8 bases and J by 4 bases, and 20 bases separated the two germline ends. Germline values: CDR1 SGHTA, CDR2 FQGNSA.

The rearrangement uses TRBV25-1 and TRBJ2-5; 7 nucleotides match TRBD1. Germline V gives CDR1 MGHDK, CDR2 SYGVNS. This CDR3 is built from 12 residues. V lost 6 bases, J lost 5 bases, and 3 bases stayed unmatched. The CDR3 DNA sequence: TGTGCCAGCAGCGAAGGGGGCGAGACCCAGTACTTC. This codes for CASSEGGETQYF.

The chain is built from TRBV7-9 and TRBJ1-1; tentative D call: TRBD1 (6 bases). CDR1 and CDR2 (germline): SEHNR, FQNEAQ (reference sequence). The V end lost 3 bases, the J end lost 4 bases, and 15 bases lay between the germline ends. The CDR3 sequence is 15 residues long. CDR3 nucleotides: TGTGCCAGCAGCTTTGAATTACAGGGCGGCACTGAAGCTTTCTTT. Its translation is CASSFELQGGTEAFF.

The chain uses TRBV20-1 and TRBJ1-2; D remains unclear. Looked up from germline, CDR1 is DFQATT and CDR2 is SNEGSKA (reference sequence). Trimming stripped 0 bases from V and 6 bases from J, with 5 bases between. This CDR3 comprises 11 residues. The CDR3 DNA sequence: TGCAGTGCTAGAGACAGGAATGGCTACACCTTC. As protein: CSARDRNGYTF.